These 15 T cell receptor beta chains came from one sample sequenced in a study of blood T cell repertoires in COVID-19. Libraries were prepared by immunoSEQ multiplex PCR; TCRdb keeps only in-frame clonotypes and omits some of them. Of roughly 130,000 clones listed, less than 90% were seen once; the top ten hold 5.5%. The sequenced sample was PBMCs or T cells enriched from blood (not recorded which). These receptors were collected from a man in his forties with acute COVID-19.

The chain carries TRBV9 and TRBJ2-2; 10 nucleotides line up with TRBD2. Germline CDR1 is SGDLS and CDR2 is YYNGEE. Trimming took 2 bases from V and 5 from J; bases not matched to a gene: 6. CDR3 length equals 16 residues. The CDR3 DNA is TGTGCCAGCAGCGTCGGACTAGCGGATTATACCGGGGAGCTGTTTTTT. It specifies CASSVGLADYTGELFF. The entire variable domain, with the rest obtained from reference TRBV9 and TRBJ2-2, is as follows: DSGVTQTPKHLITATGQRVTLRCSPRSGDLSVYWYQQSLDQGLQFLIQYYNGEERAKGNILERFSAQQFPDLHSELNLSSLELGDSALYFCASSVGLADYTGELFFGEGSRLTVL.

The chain is built from TRBV9 and TRBJ1-4, with 7 positions matching TRBD1. V shed 3 bases, J shed 4 bases, and the junction held 3 bases outside the gene matches. CDR3 length: 14 residues. Germline values: CDR1 SGDLS, CDR2 YYNGEE. In nucleotides, the CDR3 is TGTGCCAGCAGCGGGGACAGCATTAATGAAAAACTGTTTTTT. Encoded protein: CASSGDSINEKLFF.

A few counts support this clone. This chain's CDR3 is CASSQDNSLLGSPLHF. CDR3 DNA sequence: TGCGCCAGCAGCCAAGATAACAGTCTTTTGGGTTCACCCCTCCACTTT. This chain links TRBV4-1 with TRBJ1-6; D ambiguous. The CDR3 is 16 amino acids. Germline lookup yields CDR1 MGHRA and CDR2 YSYEKL. With 0 bases removed from V and 9 bases from J, the gap between germline ends came to 15 bases.

The chain is built from TRBV30 and TRBJ1-3; 8 bases agree with TRBD1. Losses at the gene ends were 3 bases for V and 8 bases for J; bases not matched to a gene: 12. Germline values: CDR1 GTSNPN, CDR2 SVGIG (reference sequence). The CDR3 is 15 amino acids. This chain's CDR3 is CAWSGTGLGGHTIYF. In nucleotides, the CDR3 is TGTGCCTGGAGCGGGACAGGCCTAGGCGGACACACCATATATTTT.

This clone has a single count. The chain joins TRBV4-3 to TRBJ2-7, with TRBD2 as a possible D gene (6 bases). This CDR3 is 15 amino acids long. CDR1 is LGHNA and CDR2 is YSLEER in the germline V gene. With 0 bases removed from V and 3 bases from J, the gap between germline ends came to 12 bases. CDR3 DNA sequence: TGCGCCAGCAGCCAAGATCTTGTAGCGGTCTACGAGCAGTACTTC. Translated, it gives CASSQDLVAVYEQYF.

The rearrangement links TRBV28 to TRBJ1-5, with D hard to call. V was cut by 1 base and J by 5 bases, with 3 bases left in between. This CDR3 comprises 12 residues. The germline V gene encodes CDR1 MDHEN and CDR2 SYDVKM. CDR3 loop: CASSLSDQPQHF. In DNA, the CDR3 is TGTGCCAGCAGTTTATCGGATCAGCCCCAGCATTTT.

This clone turned up a few times. In nucleotides, the CDR3 is TGTGCCAGCTCACCTGGGACTAGCACAGATACGCAGTATTTT. It is translated as CASSPGTSTDTQYF. The chain employs TRBV18 and TRBJ2-3, with a possible D match to TRBD2 (6 bases). CDR3 length: 14 residues. Germline CDR1 KGHSH, CDR2 LQKENI. V lost 3 bases and J 0 bases, leaving 7 bases between the germline ends.

This clone was found once. The chain couples TRBV7-8 to TRBJ2-7; 15 bases map to TRBD2. The CDR3 has 17 residues. Germline CDR1 is SGHVS and CDR2 is FQNEAQ. V lost 3 bases, J lost 4 bases, and 7 bases stayed unmatched. The CDR3 protein is CASSFPGLAGGLYEQYF. CDR3 sequence (DNA): TGTGCCAGCAGCTTCCCGGGACTAGCGGGGGGTTTGTACGAGCAGTACTTC.

This chain joins TRBV5-4 and TRBJ2-2; 8 positions agree with TRBD1. The CDR3 has 14 amino acids. The germline gives CDR1 SGHNT, CDR2 YYREEE (reference sequence). The V gene end was trimmed by 4 bases and the J gene end by 6 bases; junction bases not matched to a gene: 5. CDR3 protein: CASSVQGVAGELFF. CDR3 DNA: TGTGCCAGCAGCGTACAGGGGGTGGCCGGGGAGCTGTTTTTT.

This chain links TRBV4-1 with TRBJ1-2; maybe TRBD1 (6 bases). The CDR3 spans 15 residues. Trimming took 6 bases from V and 2 from J, leaving 16 bases between them. Germline V CDR1 and CDR2: MGHRA, YSYEKL. The CDR3 reads CASSNGQLYNYGYTF. DNA for the CDR3: TGCGCCAGCAGTAACGGACAGCTCTACAACTATGGCTACACCTTC.

This chain connects TRBV7-2 to TRBJ2-3, with a weak D call TRBD2 (6 bases). CDR1 and CDR2 (germline): SGHTA, FQGNSA. Trimming pared 5 bases from V and 6 bases from J, leaving 12 bases between. The CDR3 covers 13 residues. The CDR3 sequence is CASSVSGPDTQYF. The CDR3 coding sequence is TGTGCCAGCAGCGTCAGCGGGCCGGATACGCAGTATTTT.

This chain joins TRBV11-2 and TRBJ2-3; 7 nucleotides align to TRBD2. The germline V gene has CDR1 SGHAT and CDR2 FQNNGV. Unmatched junction bases numbered 6, after V lost 0 bases and J lost 0 bases. The CDR3 is made up of 17 amino acids. CDR3 in DNA: TGTGCCAGCAGCTTAGAATATGGGGGGGGGAGCACAGATACGCAGTATTTT. Protein: CASSLEYGGGSTDTQYF.

Written as DNA, the CDR3 is TGTGCCAGCAGTCGGGACAGGGGGCCCTACGAGCAGTACTTC. Residues: CASSRDRGPYEQYF. The chain links TRBV28 to TRBJ2-7, with TRBD1 matching over 12 bases. Looked up from germline, CDR1 is MDHEN and CDR2 is SYDVKM. V lost 5 bases, J lost 2 bases, and 1 base stayed unmatched. CDR3 length: 14 residues.

This clone was detected only a few times. J is TRBJ1-4 and V is TRBV2; 8 nucleotides line up with TRBD1. Looked up from germline, CDR1 is SNHLY and CDR2 is FYNNEI. V was pared by 6 bases and J by 7 bases, with 7 bases of the junction left unmatched. The CDR3 runs to 14 residues. The CDR3 DNA sequence: TGTGCCAGCAGCGTAGGACAGGGAGTTGAAAAACTGTTTTTT. Protein: CASSVGQGVEKLFF.

This clone was observed once. This sequence joins TRBV5-4 and TRBJ1-3, with 8 bases aligning to TRBD1. Losses at the gene ends were 4 bases for V and 3 bases for J; bases not matched to a gene: 3. The germline V gene encodes CDR1 SGHNT and CDR2 YYREEE (reference sequence). This CDR3 is built from 14 residues. CDR3 region: CASSGGQDGNTIYF. The CDR3 DNA reads as TGTGCCAGCAGCGGGGGACAGGATGGAAACACCATATATTTT.